The 6 T cell receptor beta chains in this list originate from one sample, sequenced in a study of blood T cell repertoires in COVID-19. Clones were read by immunoSEQ multiplex PCR, and TCRdb kept only the in-frame ones, dropping some. The profile covers 250,000 to 350,000 clones, with approximately 90% appearing a single time and about 3% taken by the ten largest. Sequenced material: PBMCs or T cells enriched from blood (not recorded which). These receptors all come from a woman aged 45-65 years who had recovered from COVID-19.

The rearrangement links TRBV6-2 or TRBV6-3 to TRBJ1-1, with TRBD1 matching 8 bases. Germline trimming cut 0 bases from V and 6 bases from J; bases unmatched to any gene: 6. The CDR3 runs to 15 residues. In germline, CDR1 is MNHEY, CDR2 SVGEGT. CDR3 sequence reads: CASSYSGTGTAEAFF. CDR3 sequence (DNA): TGTGCCAGCAGTTACTCCGGGACAGGTACCGCTGAAGCTTTCTTT.

This clone was found a few times. V is TRBV29-1 and J is TRBJ1-4; the D is unclear. V was shortened by 4 bases and J by 0 bases, with 3 bases between the two germline ends. There are 12 residues in the CDR3. CDR1 and CDR2 (germline): SQVTM, ANQGSEA. The CDR3 loop is CSVVTTNEKLFF. DNA for the CDR3: TGCAGCGTTGTAACAACTAATGAAAAACTGTTTTTT.

J is TRBJ1-1 and V is TRBV28; D is possibly TRBD1 (5 bases). Trimming pared 2 bases from V and 9 bases from J, leaving 10 bases between. CDR1 is MDHEN, CDR2 SYDVKM, per germline. This CDR3 contains 12 residues. The CDR3 spells CASSLAGSQAFF. DNA for the CDR3: TGTGCCAGCAGTTTAGCAGGGTCTCAAGCTTTCTTT.

V usage is TRBV28 and J usage is TRBJ1-5; D is perhaps TRBD1 (5 bases). Germline V lookup: CDR1 MDHEN, CDR2 SYDVKM. The CDR3 is 17 residues long. Trimming removed 5 bases at V and 3 bases at J, with 20 bases between. The CDR3 nucleotides read TGTGCCAGCAGTCCTCTAAAGGGGCCCGACACCAATCAGCCCCAGCATTTT. This gives the protein CASSPLKGPDTNQPQHF.

This clone came up a few times. V gene TRBV5-1 combines with J gene TRBJ2-1; 9 nucleotides match TRBD2. The trim removed 0 bases at V and 5 bases at J, leaving 3 bases unmatched. The CDR3 length is 15 residues. The germline V gene encodes CDR1 SGHRS and CDR2 YFSETQ. CDR3 DNA: TGCGCCAGCAGCTTGGCCCCTAGCGGGAACAATGAGCAGTTCTTC. It yields the protein CASSLAPSGNNEQFF.

The chain employs TRBV5-8 and TRBJ1-2, with 9 positions matching TRBD1. The CDR3 extends over 15 amino acids. V lost 7 bases, J lost 7 bases, and 14 bases stayed unmatched. In germline, CDR1 is SGHTS, CDR2 YDEGEE. Here the CDR3 DNA reads TGTGCCAGCGTCACACAGGGGGCTATAATGGCTGGCTACACCTTC. Its protein is CASVTQGAIMAGYTF.